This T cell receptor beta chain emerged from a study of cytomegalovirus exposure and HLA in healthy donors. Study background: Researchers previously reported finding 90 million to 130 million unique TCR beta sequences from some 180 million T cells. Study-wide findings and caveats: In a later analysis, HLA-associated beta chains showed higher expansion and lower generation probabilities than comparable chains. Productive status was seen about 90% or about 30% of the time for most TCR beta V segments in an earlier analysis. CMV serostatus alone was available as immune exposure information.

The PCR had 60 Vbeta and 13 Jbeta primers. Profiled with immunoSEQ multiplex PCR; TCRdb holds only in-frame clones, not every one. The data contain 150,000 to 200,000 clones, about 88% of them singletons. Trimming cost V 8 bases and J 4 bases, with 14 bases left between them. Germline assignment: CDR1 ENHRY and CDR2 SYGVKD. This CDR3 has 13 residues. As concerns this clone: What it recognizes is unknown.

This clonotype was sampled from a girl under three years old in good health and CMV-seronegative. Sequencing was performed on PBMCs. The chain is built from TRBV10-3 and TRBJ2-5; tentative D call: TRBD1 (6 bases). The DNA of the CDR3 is TGTGCCATCTATGCAGGGGCAGGAGAGACCCAGTACTTC. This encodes CAIYAGAGETQYF.